These T cell receptor beta chains were read from a single sample in a study of T cells in Graves' hyperthyroidism and ophthalmopathy. TCRdb reanalysed the multiplex PCR reads using MiXCR and keeps one entry per CDR3 protein. The profile shows hundreds of thousands of distinct CDR3 sequences, approximately 15% of them singletons. Sequencing was done on a sample of blood. Receptors were obtained from a woman aged 30 to 39 with Graves' hyperthyroidism that later progressed to Graves' ophthalmopathy. CDR3s include the opening cysteine and the closing phenylalanine or tryptophan. D genes are given only for firm matches. Clone size is given for some rows only: seen once, a few or many times, or a class if the clone is expanded.

d_gene	v_gene	j_gene	abundance	CDR3aa	CDR3nt
TRBD1	TRBV2	TRBJ1-1	NA	CASMRDRGDTEAFF	TGTGCCAGCATGAGGGACAGGGGAGACACTGAAGCTTTCTTT
NA	TRBV6-1	TRBJ1-5	many	CASSAQSSSNQPQHF	TGTGCCAGCAGTGCACAGTCCTCTAGCAATCAGCCCCAGCATTTT
NA	TRBV7-2	TRBJ1-1	many	CASSLGSVMDTEAFF	TGTGCCAGCAGCTTAGGTTCGGTGATGGACACTGAAGCTTTCTTT
NA	TRBV20-1	TRBJ2-1	few	CSAGHARASYNEQFF	TGCAGTGCCGGACACGCTAGAGCTTCCTACAATGAGCAGTTCTTC
TRBD2	TRBV20-1	TRBJ2-7	many	CSADLWVAGTYEQYF	TGCAGTGCCGACTTGTGGGTAGCGGGAACCTACGAGCAGTACTTC
NA	TRBV18	TRBJ1-5	NA	CASSPSGAVGVGQPQHF	TGTGCCAGCTCACCTTCGGGGGCAGTCGGGGTCGGGCAGCCCCAGCATTTT
NA	TRBV20-1	TRBJ2-3	many	CSARATPEGRSTDTQYF	TGCAGTGCTAGAGCAACCCCGGAGGGCCGAAGCACAGATACGCAGTATTTT
TRBD1	TRBV25-1	TRBJ2-5	NA	CASSVPPGTGGGETQYF	TGTGCCAGCAGTGTCCCCCCCGGGACAGGGGGCGGGGAGACCCAGTACTTC
NA	TRBV28	TRBJ1-2	many	CASSSSSPGGYTF	TGTGCCAGCAGTTCGTCCTCTCCGGGGGGCTACACCTTC
TRBD1	TRBV9	TRBJ1-2	few	CASSGFGQGAGYGYTF	TGTGCCAGCAGCGGTTTCGGACAGGGGGCTGGCTATGGCTACACCTTC
TRBD2	TRBV11-2	TRBJ2-5	many	CASSLITSGSGVQETQYF	TGTGCCAGCAGCTTAATAACTAGCGGGAGTGGAGTCCAAGAGACCCAGTACTTC
NA	TRBV6-1	TRBJ1-2	NA	CASSETQLRGYTF	TGTGCCAGCAGTGAAACACAATTAAGGGGCTACACCTTC
NA	TRBV28	TRBJ1-2	many	CASSLFPGRGGYTF	TGTGCCAGCAGTTTATTTCCGGGGAGAGGGGGCTACACCTTC
NA	TRBV3-1	TRBJ2-3	many	CASSQERRASQYF	TGTGCCAGCAGCCAAGAGAGGAGGGCTTCGCAGTATTTT
NA	TRBV20-1	TRBJ1-1	many	CSAPIAGWNTEAFF	TGCAGTGCTCCGATTGCGGGCTGGAACACTGAAGCTTTCTTT
TRBD2	TRBV7-3	TRBJ2-7	few	CASSLAGARFNEQYF	TGTGCCAGCAGCTTGGCGGGAGCAAGATTTAACGAGCAGTACTTC
TRBD1	TRBV12-3/TRBV12-4	TRBJ1-5	many	CASSSGQGYQPQHF	TGTGCCAGCAGTTCGGGACAGGGGTATCAGCCCCAGCATTTT
NA	TRBV30	TRBJ2-7	NA	CAWSAGAAYEQYF	TGTGCCTGGAGTGCAGGGGCTGCCTACGAGCAGTACTTC
NA	TRBV7-9	TRBJ2-3	many	CASSRGAGPQDTQYF	TGTGCCAGCAGCCGCGGGGCAGGACCTCAGGATACGCAGTATTTT
TRBD1	TRBV28	TRBJ2-1	NA	CASTPGGYYNEQFF	TGTGCCAGTACGCCAGGGGGTTACTACAATGAGCAGTTCTTC
NA	TRBV30	TRBJ1-1	few	CAWKVAPTLNTEAFF	TGTGCCTGGAAAGTAGCTCCAACCTTGAACACTGAAGCTTTCTTT
TRBD2	TRBV20-1	TRBJ2-1	many	CSAKIAGGRVGNEQFF	TGCAGTGCGAAAATAGCGGGAGGGCGGGTAGGCAATGAGCAGTTCTTC
TRBD1	TRBV2	TRBJ1-5	many	CASSLTGGGQPQHF	TGTGCCAGCAGTTTAACAGGGGGCGGTCAGCCCCAGCATTTT
NA	TRBV19	TRBJ1-1	many	CASRRRGLDRNTEAFF	TGTGCCAGTAGAAGGCGGGGGCTGGATCGGAACACTGAAGCTTTCTTT
TRBD1	TRBV25-1	TRBJ1-6	many	CASSIRQGSYNSPLHF	TGTGCCAGCAGTATCCGACAGGGGTCCTATAATTCACCCCTCCACTTT
TRBD2	TRBV11-3	TRBJ2-1	few	CASSLVAGGYEQFF	TGTGCCAGCAGCTTAGTAGCGGGAGGGTATGAGCAGTTCTTC
TRBD2	TRBV20-1	TRBJ2-3	few	CSAPPSGGTDTQYF	TGCAGTGCTCCGCCTAGCGGGGGCACAGATACGCAGTATTTT
NA	TRBV12-3/TRBV12-4	TRBJ2-7	many	CASSLVLLSSYEQYF	TGTGCCAGCAGTTTGGTGCTCCTGAGCTCCTACGAGCAGTACTTC
TRBD2	TRBV28	TRBJ2-4	few	CASSGERDGGIQYF	TGTGCCAGCAGTGGGGAGCGGGACGGAGGCATTCAGTACTTC
NA	TRBV6-2/TRBV6-3	TRBJ2-7	NA	CASSYGMPYEQYF	TGTGCCAGCAGTTACGGCATGCCCTACGAGCAGTACTTC
TRBD1	TRBV28	TRBJ2-7	many	CASRRTTGFYEQYF	TGTGCCAGCAGGAGAACGACAGGGTTCTACGAGCAGTACTTC
NA	TRBV29-1	TRBJ2-1	many	CSVTTVYNEQFF	TGCAGCGTGACCACAGTATACAATGAGCAGTTCTTC
NA	TRBV7-2	TRBJ2-2	NA	CVSSPGMQPNTGELVF	TGTGTCAGCAGCCCGGGGATGCAACCGAACACCGGGGAGCTGGTTTTT
NA	TRBV28	TRBJ1-2	many	CASSGGVGNYGYTF	TGTGCCAGCAGTGGTGGGGTCGGGAACTATGGCTACACCTTC
NA	TRBV7-9	TRBJ1-1	NA	CASSLERTNTEAFF	TGTGCCAGCAGCTTAGAGCGAACGAACACTGAAGCTTTCTTT
NA	TRBV11-3	TRBJ1-1	few	CASSLGTGWAFF	TGTGCCAGCAGCTTAGGGACCGGTTGGGCTTTCTTT
TRBD2	TRBV2	TRBJ2-1	many	CASSDQREAPYNEQFF	TGTGCCAGCAGTGATCAGCGGGAGGCCCCCTACAATGAGCAGTTCTTC
TRBD1	TRBV20-1	TRBJ2-7	many	CSARDTGQDFYEQYF	TGCAGTGCTAGAGATACGGGACAGGACTTCTACGAGCAGTACTTC
TRBD2	TRBV20-1	TRBJ2-1	many	CSARHRSPTSGRGYNEQFF	TGCAGTGCTAGGCACCGTTCCCCTACTAGCGGGAGGGGGTACAATGAGCAGTTCTTC